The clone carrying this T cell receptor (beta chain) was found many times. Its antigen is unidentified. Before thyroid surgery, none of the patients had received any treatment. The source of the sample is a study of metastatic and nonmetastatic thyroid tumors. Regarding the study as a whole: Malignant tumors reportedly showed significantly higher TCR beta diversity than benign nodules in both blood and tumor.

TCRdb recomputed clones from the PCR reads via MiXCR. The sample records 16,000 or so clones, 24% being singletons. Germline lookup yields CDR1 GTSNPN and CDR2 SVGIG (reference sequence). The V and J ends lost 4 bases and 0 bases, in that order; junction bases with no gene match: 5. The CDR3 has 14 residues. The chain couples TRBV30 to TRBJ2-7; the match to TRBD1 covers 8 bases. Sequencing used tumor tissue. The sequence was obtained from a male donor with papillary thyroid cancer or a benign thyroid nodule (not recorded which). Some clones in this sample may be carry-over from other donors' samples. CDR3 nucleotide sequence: TGTGCCTGGACTGGGACAGGAAGCTCCTACGAGCAGTACTTC. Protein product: CAWTGTGSSYEQYF.